Listed below are T cell receptor beta chains from one sample, sequenced in a study of blood T cell repertoires in COVID-19. Profiled with immunoSEQ multiplex PCR; TCRdb holds only in-frame clones, not every one. The table has some 340,000 clones, around 85% seen once. Source material: peripheral blood. These receptors were collected from a woman aged 18-29 years with acute or convalescent COVID-19. Each CDR3 is given with its conserved first and last residue. A D gene is named only where the DNA matches it firmly. Clone size is given for some rows only: seen once, a few or many times, or a class if the clone is expanded.

cdr3_aa,cdr3_nt,clone_size,d_call,j_call,cdr3_length,v_call
CASSDGVWGGYNSPLHF,TGTGCCAGCAGTGACGGGGTTTGGGGGGGGTACAATTCACCCCTCCACTTT,-,-,TRBJ1-6,17,TRBV6-1
CASSLEMRELANEQFF,TGTGCCAGCAGCTTAGAGATGCGGGAGTTAGCCAATGAGCAGTTCTTC,-,TRBD2,TRBJ2-1,16,TRBV7-2
CASSSGQNYMNTEAFF,TGTGCCAGTAGTTCAGGACAGAATTACATGAACACTGAAGCTTTCTTT,-,-,TRBJ1-1,16,TRBV19
CASSDIAAGNQETQYF,TGTGCCAGCAGTGACATAGCAGCGGGTAACCAAGAGACCCAGTACTTC,once,-,TRBJ2-5,16,TRBV2
CASSQEDSGGQETQYF,TGTGCCAGCAGCCAAGAAGATAGCGGGGGGCAAGAGACCCAGTACTTC,-,TRBD2,TRBJ2-5,16,TRBV3-1/TRBV3-2
CASSPRYF,TGTGCCAGCAGCCCCCGTTACTTC,-,-,TRBJ2-5,8,TRBV5-8
CASSYGSGTHFYEQYF,TGTGCCAGCAGTTACGGTAGCGGGACGCACTTCTACGAGCAGTACTTC,-,TRBD2,TRBJ2-7,16,TRBV6-2/TRBV6-3
CASSLNPGYEQYF,TGTGCCAGCAGCTTGAACCCGGGGTACGAGCAGTACTTC,-,-,TRBJ2-7,13,TRBV5-4
CAWSGGLPNYGYTF,TGTGCCTGGAGTGGTGGGCTTCCTAACTATGGCTACACCTTC,once,-,TRBJ1-2,14,TRBV30
CASSPPTGMYNEQFF,TGTGCCAGCAGTCCCCCGACAGGGATGTACAATGAGCAGTTCTTC,-,TRBD1,TRBJ2-1,15,TRBV28
CASSIGVYEQYF,TGTGCCAGCAGCATCGGGGTATACGAGCAGTACTTC,-,-,TRBJ2-7,12,TRBV21-1
CASTAQGLDEKLFF,TGTGCCAGCACTGCACAGGGCCTGGATGAAAAACTGTTTTTT,-,-,TRBJ1-4,14,TRBV6-6
CASKRRSNYGYTF,TGTGCCAGCAAGCGCCGATCTAACTATGGCTACACCTTC,-,-,TRBJ1-2,13,TRBV2
CASSPRERTHGYTF,TGTGCCAGCAGTCCGAGAGAGCGAACCCATGGCTACACCTTC,-,-,TRBJ1-2,14,TRBV28
CASSLASNEQFF,TGTGCCAGCAGCTTAGCTAGCAATGAGCAGTTCTTC,-,-,TRBJ2-1,12,TRBV7-9
CASSPWDRNYGYTF,TGTGCCAGCAGCCCGTGGGACAGAAACTATGGCTACACCTTC,-,TRBD1,TRBJ1-2,14,TRBV5-6
CASSPSTRGRGAEGTGELFF,TGTGCCAGTAGCCCATCAACCCGCGGTCGGGGGGCGGAGGGCACCGGGGAGCTGTTTTTT,-,-,TRBJ2-2,20,TRBV19
CASSLGQTTDTQYF,TGTGCCAGCAGTTTAGGACAGACCACAGATACGCAGTATTTT,once,-,TRBJ2-3,14,TRBV28
CASSDGDSVRPQHF,TGTGCCAGCAGCGACGGGGACAGCGTGCGGCCCCAGCATTTT,-,TRBD1,TRBJ1-5,14,TRBV5-5
CASSQGRGYEQYF,TGTGCCAGCAGCCAAGGTCGGGGGTACGAGCAGTACTTC,-,-,TRBJ2-7,13,TRBV3-1/TRBV3-2